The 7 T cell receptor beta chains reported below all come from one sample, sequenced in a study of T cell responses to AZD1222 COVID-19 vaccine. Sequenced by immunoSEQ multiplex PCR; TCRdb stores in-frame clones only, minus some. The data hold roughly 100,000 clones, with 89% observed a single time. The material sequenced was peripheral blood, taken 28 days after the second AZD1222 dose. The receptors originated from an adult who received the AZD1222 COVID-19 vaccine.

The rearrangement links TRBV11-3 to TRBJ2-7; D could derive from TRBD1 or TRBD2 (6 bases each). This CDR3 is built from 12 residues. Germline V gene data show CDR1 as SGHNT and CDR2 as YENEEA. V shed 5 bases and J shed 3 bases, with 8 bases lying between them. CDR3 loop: CASSRGDYEQYF. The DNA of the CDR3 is TGTGCCAGCAGCAGGGGGGACTACGAGCAGTACTTC.

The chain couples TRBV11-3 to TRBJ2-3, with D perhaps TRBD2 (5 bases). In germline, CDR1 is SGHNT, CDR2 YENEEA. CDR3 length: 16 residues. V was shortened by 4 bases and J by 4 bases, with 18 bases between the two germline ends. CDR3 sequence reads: CASSWENTPGADTQYF. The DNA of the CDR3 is TGTGCCAGCAGCTGGGAGAATACCCCCGGCGCAGATACGCAGTATTTT. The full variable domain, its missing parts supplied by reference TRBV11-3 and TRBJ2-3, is EAGVVQSPRYKIIEKKQPVAFWCNPISGHNTLYWYLQNLGQGPELLIRYENEEAVDDSQLPKDRFSAERLKGVDSTLKIQPAELGDSAVYLCASSWENTPGADTQYFGPGTRLTVL.

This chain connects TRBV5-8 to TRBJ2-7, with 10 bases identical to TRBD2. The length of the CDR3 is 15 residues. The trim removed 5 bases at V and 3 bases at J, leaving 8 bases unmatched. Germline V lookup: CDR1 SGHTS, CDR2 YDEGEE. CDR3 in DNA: TGTGCCAGCAGTCGTTCTAGCGGGAGTCTCTACGAGCAGTACTTC. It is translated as CASSRSSGSLYEQYF. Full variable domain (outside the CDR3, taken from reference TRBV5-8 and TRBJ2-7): EAGVTQSPTHLIKTRGQQATLRCSPISGHTSVYWYQQALGLGLQFLLWYDEGEERNRGNFPPRFSGRQFPNYSSELNVNALELEDSALYLCASSRSSGSLYEQYFGPGTRLTVT.

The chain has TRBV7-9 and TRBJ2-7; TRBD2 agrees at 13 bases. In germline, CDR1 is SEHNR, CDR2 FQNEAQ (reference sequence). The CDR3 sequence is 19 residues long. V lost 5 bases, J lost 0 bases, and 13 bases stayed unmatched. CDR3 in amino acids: CASSPGTSGIPGSSYEQYF. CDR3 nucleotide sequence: TGTGCCAGCAGCCCAGGGACTAGCGGGATCCCCGGGAGCTCCTACGAGCAGTACTTC.

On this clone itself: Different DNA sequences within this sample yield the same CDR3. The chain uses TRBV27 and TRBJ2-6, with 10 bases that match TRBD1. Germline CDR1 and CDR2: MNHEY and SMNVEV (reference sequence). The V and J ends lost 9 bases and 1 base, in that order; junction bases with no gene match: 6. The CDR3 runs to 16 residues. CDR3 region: CASSGQGRSGANVLTF. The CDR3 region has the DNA TGTGCCAGTTCGGGACAGGGGAGGTCTGGGGCCAACGTCCTGACTTTC.

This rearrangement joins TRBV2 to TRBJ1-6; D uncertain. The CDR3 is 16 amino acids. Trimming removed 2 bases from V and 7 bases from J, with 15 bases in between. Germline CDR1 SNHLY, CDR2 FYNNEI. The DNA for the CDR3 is TGTGCCAGCAGTGAAAGGCTTGACGGCAGAAATTCACCCCTCCACTTT. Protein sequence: CASSERLDGRNSPLHF.

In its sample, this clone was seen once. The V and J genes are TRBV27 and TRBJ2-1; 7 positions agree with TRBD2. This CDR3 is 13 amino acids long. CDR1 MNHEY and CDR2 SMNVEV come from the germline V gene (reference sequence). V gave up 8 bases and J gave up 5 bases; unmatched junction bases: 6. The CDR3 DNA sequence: TGTGCCAGCCAGCGGGAAGAGAACAATGAGCAGTTCTTC. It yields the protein CASQREENNEQFF.